Following are 20 T cell receptor beta chains from one sample sequenced in a study of T cell responses to AZD1222 COVID-19 vaccine. Generated by immunoSEQ multiplex PCR, the TCRdb table keeps only in-frame clones and is missing some. The profile shows over 150,000 clones, more than 80% of them singletons. The specimen comprised peripheral blood, sampled on day 0 of AZD1222 vaccination. The receptors come from an adult in good health.

The gene calls are TRBV10-1 and TRBJ2-1; 13 nucleotides align to TRBD2. The germline V gene has CDR1 WNHNN and CDR2 SYGVQD (reference sequence). V was clipped by 6 bases and J by 9 bases; unmatched bases: 8. The CDR3 is 15 amino acids. The CDR3 nucleotides read TGCGCCAGCAGCTTACTAGCGGGGGGGCTAGGTGAGCAGTTCTTC. Encoded protein: CASSLLAGGLGEQFF.

The V and J genes are TRBV12-3 or TRBV12-4 and TRBJ2-5; D remains ambiguous. The CDR3 is made up of 11 amino acids. Trimming removed 0 bases from V and 13 bases from J, with 9 bases in between. Here the CDR3 reads CASSLAVQPYF. The CDR3 DNA follows: TGTGCCAGCAGTTTAGCGGTCCAACCGTACTTC.

This clone showed up just a few times. The gene calls are TRBV9 and TRBJ2-1, with 11 nucleotides matching TRBD2. The CDR3 runs to 17 residues. Germline V gene lookup returns CDR1 SGDLS and CDR2 YYNGEE. The junction had 6 bases not matched to a gene; V was cut back by 0 bases and J by 4 bases. The CDR3 is CASSVAPGTSGYNEQFF. The CDR3 coding sequence is TGTGCCAGCAGCGTAGCTCCCGGGACTAGCGGATACAATGAGCAGTTCTTC. Full variable domain (remainder filled in from reference TRBV9 and TRBJ2-1): DSGVTQTPKHLITATGQRVTLRCSPRSGDLSVYWYQQSLDQGLQFLIQYYNGEERAKGNILERFSAQQFPDLHSELNLSSLELGDSALYFCASSVAPGTSGYNEQFFGPGTRLTVL.

The rearrangement links TRBV5-1 to TRBJ2-3, with TRBD2 matching over 14 bases. V lost 4 bases, J lost 1 base, and 8 bases stayed unmatched. CDR3 length: 18 residues. Germline V gives CDR1 SGHRS, CDR2 YFSETQ. For the CDR3, the DNA is TGCGCCAGCAGCGCGGGACTAGCGGGAGATTTGGGCACAGATACGCAGTATTTT. It encodes CASSAGLAGDLGTDTQYF.

The chain has TRBV11-2 and TRBJ2-2; weak D call: TRBD2 (5 bases). The CDR3 extends over 14 amino acids. The V end lost 0 bases, the J end lost 6 bases, and 8 bases lay between the germline ends. CDR1 is SGHAT, CDR2 FQNNGV, per germline. Here the CDR3 DNA reads TGTGCCAGCAGCTTAGATCGCGGGTCCGGGGAGCTGTTTTTT. Translating it yields CASSLDRGSGELFF.

The chain combines TRBV4-1 with TRBJ2-3; TRBD2 aligns across 8 bases. CDR3 length: 18 residues. J gave up 2 bases and V 4 bases, and 14 bases lay outside the gene matches. The germline V gene has CDR1 MGHRA and CDR2 YSYEKL. CDR3 protein: CASSPQFRTSSDTDTQYF. DNA for the CDR3: TGCGCCAGCAGCCCCCAATTTCGGACTAGCAGTGACACAGATACGCAGTATTTT.

This clone was detected only once. The genes are TRBV5-8 and TRBJ2-1; 10 nucleotides align to TRBD2. The germline CDR1 and CDR2 sequences are SGHTS and YDEGEE. V lost 4 bases to trimming and J lost 9 bases; unmatched junction nucleotides: 10. This CDR3 contains 15 residues. CDR3 sequence reads: CASSRRTSGKSEQFF. The CDR3 nucleotides are TGTGCCAGCAGCCGTCGCACTAGCGGGAAAAGTGAGCAGTTCTTC.

A word on this clone: The same CDR3 arises from other DNA sequences in this sample as well. This chain connects TRBV5-1 to TRBJ1-2; D unresolved. The CDR3 contains 14 residues. The V gene's germline CDR1 is SGHRS and CDR2 YFSETQ. Between the trimmed V and J ends, which lost 0 bases and 0 bases, there was a span of 6 bases. CDR3 bases: TGCGCCAGCAGCTTGGACCGAGCTAACTATGGCTACACCTTC. The encoded protein is CASSLDRANYGYTF.

V and J are TRBV18 and TRBJ1-1, with unresolved D. Germline values: CDR1 KGHSH, CDR2 LQKENI. V lost 3 bases and J 4 bases, leaving 12 bases between the germline ends. The CDR3 length is 14 residues. CDR3 nucleotides: TGTGCCAGCTCACCTTTGGGGAGACCCACTGAAGCTTTCTTT. It translates to CASSPLGRPTEAFF.

V gene TRBV28 combines with J gene TRBJ1-5, with 8 bases matching TRBD1. CDR3 length: 16 residues. The V gene's germline CDR1 is MDHEN and CDR2 SYDVKM. Trimming cost V 8 bases and J 5 bases; bases outside gene matches: 14. The CDR3 nucleotides read TGTGCCAGCCTCTACCGCTCCGCAGGGGGCTATCAGCCCCAGCATTTT. It translates to CASLYRSAGGYQPQHF.

This sequence joins TRBV19 and TRBJ1-1, with 7 bases matching TRBD1. The J segment lost 4 bases and the V segment lost 3 bases, leaving 14 bases of the junction unmatched. Germline V CDR1 and CDR2: LNHDA, SQIVND (reference sequence). The CDR3 extends over 17 amino acids. CDR3 in DNA: TGTGCCAGTAGTATCGTTGTAAGGAGGGGGCCTGGCACTGAAGCTTTCTTT. Its translation is CASSIVVRRGPGTEAFF.

Here the CDR3 DNA reads TGTGCCAGCAGCCGGGCAGCTAACTATGGCTACACCTTC. It yields the protein CASSRAANYGYTF. The V and J genes are TRBV11-2 and TRBJ1-2; D not resolved. Germline V gives CDR1 SGHAT, CDR2 FQNNGV. This CDR3 has 13 amino acids. V was pared by 5 bases and J by 0 bases, with 7 bases between.

This clone was recorded once. The chain joins TRBV5-1 to TRBJ2-7, with 9 nucleotides matching TRBD1. CDR1 and CDR2 (germline): SGHRS, YFSETQ. V lost 2 bases and J lost 1; bases outside the gene matches: 10. The CDR3 loop spans 17 amino acids. CDR3 amino acids: CASSFGTGSSYSYEQYF. The CDR3 DNA follows: TGCGCCAGCAGCTTCGGGACAGGGAGTTCGTATTCCTACGAGCAGTACTTC.

The chain joins TRBV5-1 to TRBJ1-2; D possibly corresponds to TRBD1 (5 bases). Germline CDR1 and CDR2: SGHRS and YFSETQ. The CDR3 has 13 residues. V lost 0 bases and J lost 6, with 9 bases in between. The CDR3 region has the DNA TGCGCCAGCAGCTTGGGACAGATTGATGGCTACACCTTC. Its translation is CASSLGQIDGYTF.

The chain has TRBV18 and TRBJ1-3; D unresolved. V was trimmed by 0 bases and J by 0 bases, leaving 6 bases between them. Germline loops: CDR1 KGHSH, CDR2 LQKENI. The CDR3 runs to 15 residues. DNA for the CDR3: TGTGCCAGCTCACCACCCAATGCCTCTGGAAACACCATATATTTT. Protein: CASSPPNASGNTIYF.

This sequence joins TRBV5-4 and TRBJ2-7; D unclear. This CDR3 contains 13 residues. Trimming removed 6 bases from V and 2 bases from J, with 12 bases in between. The germline gives CDR1 SGHNT, CDR2 YYREEE (reference sequence). This chain's CDR3 is CASKRSVTYEQYF. As DNA, the CDR3 is TGTGCCAGCAAACGTTCCGTTACCTACGAGCAGTACTTC. The full variable domain, completed using reference TRBV5-4 and TRBJ2-7, is ETGVTQSPTHLIKTRGQQVTLRCSSQSGHNTVSWYQQALGQGPQFIFQYYREEENGRGNFPPRFSGLQFPNYSSELNVNALELDDSALYLCASKRSVTYEQYFGPGTRLTVT.

The V call is TRBV9, the J call TRBJ1-4; the D is unclear. In germline, CDR1 is SGDLS, CDR2 YYNGEE. Between the trimmed V and J ends, which lost 0 bases and 7 bases, there was a span of 13 bases. This CDR3 has 15 residues. The CDR3 loop reads CASSVAGGRSEKLFF. CDR3 in DNA: TGTGCCAGCAGCGTAGCGGGCGGAAGATCTGAAAAACTGTTTTTT.

The chain has TRBV7-9 and TRBJ2-7; D unresolved. The CDR3 is made up of 12 amino acids. Germline V gene sequence: CDR1 SEHNR, CDR2 FQNEAQ (reference sequence). The ends were cut back, 6 bases at V and 6 bases at J, with 12 bases in the middle. The CDR3 protein is CASSWEYSEQYF. The CDR3 DNA reads TGTGCCAGCAGTTGGGAATATAGCGAGCAGTACTTC.

The rearrangement links TRBV6-2 or TRBV6-3 to TRBJ1-5; D gene ambiguous. The CDR3 loop spans 18 amino acids. V lost 2 bases and J 0 bases, leaving 17 bases between the germline ends. Per germline, CDR1 MNHEY and CDR2 SVGEGT. This CDR3 reads CASSYARTGMHSNQPQHF. Here the CDR3 DNA reads TGTGCCAGCAGTTACGCTCGGACGGGGATGCATAGCAATCAGCCCCAGCATTTT.

This clone was counted once. The V call is TRBV3-1 (or the pseudogene TRBV3-2), the J call TRBJ2-1; TRBD2 matches at 9 bases. V was pared by 6 bases and J by 3 bases, with 6 bases of the junction left unmatched. The CDR3 extends over 15 amino acids. The germline gives CDR1 LGHDT, CDR2 YNNKEL (reference sequence). CDR3 coding DNA: TGTGCCAGCAGTCTAGCGGGGATTAACTACAATGAGCAGTTCTTC. This encodes CASSLAGINYNEQFF.